This TCR beta chain was obtained from a study of CDR3 diversity in severe acne. Each CDR3 protein gets one entry after TCRdb re-called the PCR reads with MiXCR. Of approximately 97,000 distinct CDR3 sequences listed, under 60% are singletons. The CDR3 spans 12 residues. V lost 4 bases to trimming and J lost 12 bases, with 10 bases between them. Germline V gene sequence: CDR1 SNHLY, CDR2 FYNNEI. For this clonotype: A much larger clonotype is one base distant, so this may be a read error.

The receptor's source is a male donor with acne. The sample taken for sequencing was blood. The chain links TRBV2 to TRBJ1-6; D gene uncertain. This chain's CDR3 is CASSAGDLPLHF. Written as DNA, the CDR3 is TGTGCCAGCAGTGCCGGGGATTTACCCCTCCACTTT.